This passage covers 25 T cell receptor beta chains from one sample sequenced in a study of beta chain features in type 1 diabetes. The sequenced template was cDNA made from the entire isolated RNA. Assay: immunoSEQ multiplex PCR; the TCRdb copy retains only in-frame clones and omits some. This sample yields 300,000 to 450,000 clones, of which around 19% are seen a single time; around 0.04% belongs to the top ten. The sequencing sample was made of naive CD4+ T cells from blood. These TCRs come from a woman between 18 and 29 years old in good health.

This clone has only a few counts. The chain links TRBV6-1 to TRBJ1-2; TRBD1 is a possible D gene (5 bases). Trimming took 3 bases from V and 3 from J, leaving 8 bases between them. The length of the CDR3 is 13 residues. CDR1 is MNHNS, CDR2 SASEGT, per germline. Written as DNA, the CDR3 is TGTGCCAGCAGTGATCCAGGGTACTATGGCTACACCTTC. This encodes CASSDPGYYGYTF.

The chain joins TRBV10-3 to TRBJ2-1, with 10 bases aligning to TRBD1. CDR1 and CDR2 (germline): ENHRY, SYGVKD. Trimming removed 7 bases from V and 1 base from J; junction bases left unmatched: 7. This CDR3 is 16 amino acids long. The CDR3 DNA follows: TGTGCCATCACCGATACGGGACAGGGGTCCTACAATGAGCAGTTCTTC. Its translation: CAITDTGQGSYNEQFF.

This clone was counted between two and nine times. The gene calls are TRBV7-9 and TRBJ1-2; D gene unclear. This CDR3 has 11 residues. CDR1 and CDR2 from the germline V gene are SEHNR and FQNEAQ (reference sequence). V lost 1 base to trimming and J lost 8 bases, with 5 bases between them. This chain's CDR3 is CASSLVQGYTF. As DNA, the CDR3 is TGTGCCAGCAGCTTAGTCCAAGGCTACACCTTC.

This clone was observed a few times. V gene TRBV7-9 combines with J gene TRBJ1-1; 7 bases are shared with TRBD1. CDR3 length: 13 residues. CDR1 SEHNR and CDR2 FQNEAQ come from the germline V gene (reference sequence). V shed 7 bases, J shed 2 bases, and the junction held 4 bases outside the gene matches. This CDR3 is CASNRGTNTEAFF. DNA for the CDR3: TGTGCCAGCAACAGGGGCACCAACACTGAAGCTTTCTTT.

This clone was found a few times. The chain uses TRBV7-2 and TRBJ2-3; tentatively, D is TRBD1 (6 bases). Trimming removed 4 bases at V and 3 bases at J, with 14 bases between. The germline V gene has CDR1 SGHTA and CDR2 FQGNSA. This CDR3 region has 15 residues. The CDR3 DNA is TGTGCCAGCAGCTCAGGGGCGGTGAGGACAGATACGCAGTATTTT. It translates to CASSSGAVRTDTQYF.

V usage is TRBV9 and J usage is TRBJ1-2; possible D gene TRBD1, 5 bases. Germline V CDR1 and CDR2: SGDLS, YYNGEE. The CDR3 length is 14 residues. The V end was cut by 0 bases, the J end by 2 bases, with 8 bases between. CDR3 in amino acids: CASSVEEGNYGYTF. For the CDR3, the DNA is TGTGCCAGCAGCGTAGAGGAGGGGAACTATGGCTACACCTTC.

This clone was seen a few times. The chain uses TRBV7-2 and TRBJ2-2; TRBD2 aligns across 9 bases. CDR1 and CDR2 from the germline V gene are SGHTA and FQGNSA. V shed 1 base and J 0 bases; nucleotides not matched to a gene: 0. CDR3 size: 16 residues. CDR3 bases: TGTGCCAGCAGCTTAGTAGCGGGGGCGAACACCGGGGAGCTGTTTTTT. Translated, it gives CASSLVAGANTGELFF.

The chain employs TRBV23-1 and TRBJ2-2, with a weak D call TRBD1 (6 bases). Being an ORF, TRBV23-1 has a function that is uncertain. V lost 2 bases to trimming and J lost 4 bases, with 14 bases between them. The CDR3 totals 16 residues. CDR3 sequence: CASSQIWGRPTGELFF. The CDR3 bases are TGCGCCAGCAGTCAAATTTGGGGGCGACCCACCGGGGAGCTGTTTTTT.

The table lists this clone with a few counts. J is TRBJ2-1 and V is TRBV30; the D gene is possibly TRBD1 (6 bases). Germline V lookup: CDR1 GTSNPN, CDR2 SVGIG (reference sequence). The V gene lost 3 bases and the J gene lost 11 bases, with 14 bases spanning the gap. This CDR3 has 12 amino acids. The CDR3 reads CAWRDSRVKQFF. The CDR3, as DNA: TGTGCCTGGAGGGACAGTAGGGTAAAGCAGTTCTTC.

The chain is built from TRBV2 and TRBJ2-7; TRBD1 matches at 8 bases. CDR1 SNHLY and CDR2 FYNNEI come from the germline V gene. The ends lost 4 bases at V and 5 bases at J; junction bases unmatched: 10. The CDR3 runs to 15 residues. DNA for the CDR3: TGTGCCAGCAGTGGGGGGTCCGGACAGGGAAACGAGCAGTACTTC. Its protein product is CASSGGSGQGNEQYF.

In this sample, this clone turned up a few times. The chain employs TRBV20-1 and TRBJ2-1; TRBD1 aligns across 7 bases. With V trimmed by 4 bases and J by 7 bases, 1 base remained unmatched. The CDR3 has 11 amino acids. Germline assignment: CDR1 DFQATT and CDR2 SNEGSKA (reference sequence). The CDR3, as DNA: TGCAGTGCTAACAGGGGTAATGAGCAGTTCTTC. Translating it yields CSANRGNEQFF.

J is TRBJ2-5 and V is TRBV7-2; 7 bases align to TRBD2. Germline CDR1 is SGHTA and CDR2 is FQGNSA. The length of the CDR3 is 15 residues. V lost 7 bases and J lost 1; bases outside the gene matches: 9. CDR3 in amino acids: CASTSRSGVQETQYF. The DNA of the CDR3 is TGTGCCAGCACCTCGAGGAGCGGGGTCCAAGAGACCCAGTACTTC.

The chain links TRBV10-3 to TRBJ2-5; D may be TRBD2 (6 bases). V shed 3 bases and J shed 5 bases, with 19 bases lying between them. CDR1 is ENHRY, CDR2 SYGVKD, per germline. CDR3 length: 16 amino acids. The CDR3 DNA reads as TGTGCCATCAGTGAAAGAGGAGGGACTTCGAGCGAGACCCAGTACTTC. It specifies CAISERGGTSSETQYF.

This chain links TRBV6-5 with TRBJ1-5; D uncertain. V shed 6 bases and J shed 0 bases, with 6 bases lying between them. The V gene's germline CDR1 is MNHEY and CDR2 SVGAGI. The CDR3 extends over 13 amino acids. The CDR3 coding sequence is TGTGCCAGCAGACCCTATAGCAATCAGCCCCAGCATTTT. Protein product: CASRPYSNQPQHF.

CDR3 nucleotides: TGTGCCTGGAGCCTACTAGCGGGAGTTTTTGATACGCAGTATTTT. It specifies CAWSLLAGVFDTQYF. V usage is TRBV30 and J usage is TRBJ2-3; 11 bases line up with TRBD2. The germline CDR1 and CDR2 sequences are GTSNPN and SVGIG (reference sequence). Trimming took 3 bases from V and 6 from J; bases not matched to a gene: 8. The CDR3 is made up of 15 amino acids. Full variable domain (missing parts from reference TRBV30 and TRBJ2-3): SQTIHQWPATLVQPVGSPLSLECTVEGTSNPNLYWYRQAAGRGLQLLFYSVGIGQISSEVPQNLSASRPQDRQFILSSKKLLLSDSGFYLCAWSLLAGVFDTQYFGPGTRLTVL.

This clone was seen more than once but under ten times. The genes are TRBV5-1 and TRBJ1-1, with TRBD1 matching 7 bases. Trimming cost V 6 bases and J 1 base; bases outside gene matches: 6. Germline-derived CDR1 and CDR2 are SGHRS and YFSETQ. The CDR3 covers 14 residues. The CDR3 sequence is CASTVGQRNTEAFF. CDR3 in DNA: TGCGCCAGCACGGTGGGACAGAGGAACACTGAAGCTTTCTTT.

This clone has only a few counts. The rearrangement joins TRBV6-1 to TRBJ2-7; 7 nucleotides match TRBD1. V lost 8 bases to trimming and J lost 3 bases; unmatched junction nucleotides: 10. There are 14 residues in the CDR3. Germline V gives CDR1 MNHNS, CDR2 SASEGT. CDR3 region: CASEPGQILYEQYF. The CDR3 DNA is TGTGCCAGCGAGCCGGGACAGATACTCTACGAGCAGTACTTC.

The rearrangement links TRBV6-5 to TRBJ2-7; 7 bases map to TRBD2. The CDR3 totals 13 residues. Germline CDR1 reads MNHEY; CDR2 reads SVGAGI. Trimming cost V 5 bases and J 2 bases; bases outside gene matches: 3. CDR3 in amino acids: CASSHGLAYEQYF. As DNA, the CDR3 is TGTGCCAGCAGTCACGGACTAGCCTACGAGCAGTACTTC.

The J gene is TRBJ2-5, the V gene TRBV9; tentatively, D is TRBD1 (6 bases). Germline V CDR1 and CDR2: SGDLS, YYNGEE. Trimming pared 8 bases from V and 5 bases from J, leaving 22 bases between. The CDR3 covers 15 residues. The CDR3: CASGLGSQGWETQYF. The CDR3 DNA reads TGTGCCAGTGGATTGGGTTCACAGGGTTGGGAGACCCAGTACTTC.

This clone was counted only a few times. The V and J genes are TRBV11-1 and TRBJ2-1; D call uncertain. Deletions cut 3 bases from V and 9 bases from J, with 18 bases between. The CDR3 spans 15 residues. Germline CDR1 is SGHAT and CDR2 is FQDESV (reference sequence). DNA for the CDR3: TGTGCCAGCAGCTTCCGACTGCCTGATATATCTGAGCAGTTCTTC. Translating gives CASSFRLPDISEQFF.

This clone was picked up a small number of times. Other DNA sequences of this sample code for an identical CDR3. This sequence joins TRBV30 and TRBJ2-3; 10 nucleotides agree with TRBD2. Germline-derived CDR1 and CDR2 are GTSNPN and SVGIG (reference sequence). The CDR3 has 14 amino acids. Germline trimming cut 4 bases from V and 1 base from J; bases unmatched to any gene: 2. The DNA of the CDR3 is TGTGCCTGGACGCTAGCGGGAGGCACAGATACGCAGTATTTT. It encodes CAWTLAGGTDTQYF.

This chain connects TRBV5-1 to TRBJ2-5; D is undetermined. The CDR3 sequence is 15 residues long. CDR1 SGHRS and CDR2 YFSETQ come from the germline V gene. The germline V and J ends were trimmed by 2 bases and 4 bases, with 15 bases remaining between them. The CDR3 DNA follows: TGCGCCAGCAGCTTCGGTGGTAGCACTCGAGAGACCCAGTACTTC. This sequence encodes CASSFGGSTRETQYF. The whole variable domain, filled in from reference TRBV5-1 and TRBJ2-5, reads KAGVTQTPRYLIKTRGQQVTLSCSPISGHRSVSWYQQTPGQGLQFLFEYFSETQRNKGNFPGRFSGRQFSNSRSEMNVSTLELGDSALYLCASSFGGSTRETQYFGPGTRLLVL.

The CDR3 nucleotides read TGCGCCAGCAGCCCGAGCGGGAGAACAGATACGCAGTATTTT. Residues: CASSPSGRTDTQYF. The rearrangement links TRBV5-1 to TRBJ2-3, with 8 bases aligning to TRBD2. Germline CDR1 and CDR2: SGHRS and YFSETQ. The CDR3 loop spans 14 amino acids. The junction had 4 bases not matched to a gene; V was cut back by 4 bases and J by 3 bases.

This clone was found a few times. The gene calls are TRBV7-2 and TRBJ2-7; TRBD2 matches at 7 bases. The CDR3 loop spans 16 amino acids. V shed 1 base and J 4 bases; nucleotides not matched to a gene: 10. Looked up from germline, CDR1 is SGHTA and CDR2 is FQGNSA. CDR3 sequence: CASSLVAGGSKYEQYF. In nucleotides, the CDR3 is TGTGCCAGCAGCTTAGTGGCCGGCGGGAGTAAGTACGAGCAGTACTTC.

This rearrangement joins TRBV20-1 to TRBJ1-2, with D unclear. Trimming shortened V by 1 base and J by 6 bases, and 6 bases separated the two germline ends. The germline V gene encodes CDR1 DFQATT and CDR2 SNEGSKA (reference sequence). The CDR3 is 11 residues long. The CDR3 loop reads CSARVVDGYTF. CDR3 coding DNA: TGCAGTGCTAGAGTAGTTGATGGCTACACCTTC.